This record looks at one T cell receptor beta chain sequence and its context. The sample is drawn from a study of blood T cells in healthy people across ages. A second PCR of roughly 7 to 11 cycles used a sample-barcoded 5' primer and a J-beta primer mix. Each CDR3 protein gets one entry after TCRdb re-called the 5' RACE reads with MiXCR. The sample lists 750,000 to 1,000,000 distinct CDR3 sequences, almost 30% seen once, with roughly 10% in the top ten. V lost 5 bases and J lost 13; bases outside the gene matches: 18. CDR1 and CDR2 from the germline V gene are SGHTA and FQGNSA. The CDR3 length is 16 residues. These data also formed part of another study, on T cells of mothers and their children. This second study notes: Donors comprised three healthy Caucasian mothers plus their six children. Over 8 million TCR beta CDR3 reads were obtained from each mother, and some 3.1 million from each child.

The sample was blood. The genes are TRBV7-2 and TRBJ2-4; 9 nucleotides align to TRBD1. The clonotype was recovered from a woman aged 40 to 50 in good health. Here the CDR3 DNA reads TGTGCCAGCAGCACCGCCGGGACAGGGTTAATCAATGAGCAGTACTTC. Protein sequence: CASSTAGTGLINEQYF.